Each of the 27 T cell receptor beta chains below was sequenced from the same sample in a study of post-analysis software for immune sequencing data. The study, taken as a whole, reports: Included in a set of about 5 TRBV segments more frequent in patients than controls were TRBV5-6, TRBV5-1 and TRBV20-1.

Tagging with unique molecular identifiers was a feature of the TCR beta cDNA libraries. MiXCR, applied by TCRdb to the PCR reads, yields one record per CDR3 protein. In the table there are about 540,000 distinct CDR3 sequences, around 31% of which are singletons. The antigens for these receptors are not known. Sequences were obtained from blood. These receptor sequences come from a girl aged 2-17 years with multiple sclerosis.

This clonotype has more than one count but fewer than ten. The chain joins TRBV7-2 to TRBJ2-7, with TRBD2 matching over 11 bases. Germline V gene lookup returns CDR1 SGHTA and CDR2 FQGNSA. V lost 5 bases to trimming and J lost 7 bases; unmatched junction nucleotides: 4. CDR3 length equals 13 residues. CDR3 sequence reads: CASSLRLAGEQYF. CDR3 nucleotide sequence: TGTGCCAGCAGCCTGAGACTAGCGGGAGAGCAGTACTTC.

The V and J genes are TRBV20-1 and TRBJ2-7; 8 bases align to TRBD2. The CDR3 has 16 residues. The germline gives CDR1 DFQATT, CDR2 SNEGSKA (reference sequence). J lost 2 bases, V lost 8 bases, and 17 bases had no gene match. This CDR3 is CSLLDASGGQTYEQYF. The CDR3 DNA reads TGCAGTCTCCTCGACGCCAGCGGGGGCCAAACCTACGAGCAGTACTTC.

J is TRBJ1-2 and V is TRBV14; the D gene is possibly TRBD1 (6 bases). The CDR3 extends over 13 amino acids. CDR1 is SGHDN and CDR2 is FVKESK in the germline V gene. V gave up 1 base and J gave up 7 bases, with 10 bases separating them. As DNA, the CDR3 is TGTGCCAGCAGCCAAGCGATCAGGGGTGGCTACACCTTC. Translating gives CASSQAIRGGYTF.

This clonotype was seen more than once but under ten times. The V and J genes are TRBV13 and TRBJ1-6, with no clear D. V was shortened by 4 bases and J by 11 bases, with 12 bases between the two germline ends. CDR1 and CDR2 from the germline V gene are PRHDT and FYEKMQ (reference sequence). The CDR3 is 13 amino acids. The CDR3 here is CASSSQSSTPLHF. CDR3 nucleotides: TGTGCCAGCAGCTCTCAATCCAGTACACCCCTCCACTTT. Together with reference TRBV13 and TRBJ1-6, the CDR3 gives the full variable domain: AAGVIQSPRHLIKEKRETATLKCYPIPRHDTVYWYQQGPGQDPQFLISFYEKMQSDKGSIPDRFSAQQFSDYHSELNMSSLELGDSALYFCASSSQSSTPLHFGNGTRLTVT.

Remarks on this clonotype: Compared with germline, one end of the junction differs, possibly owing to a read error. The genes are TRBV12-3 or TRBV12-4 and TRBJ2-3; D is undetermined. The CDR3 contains 14 residues. The CDR3 is CASSSTVTADTEYF. The CDR3 bases are TGTGCCAGCAGTTCCACAGTTACAGCAGATACGGAGTATTTT.

The chain combines TRBV19 with TRBJ2-1, with 9 bases that match TRBD2. The V segment lost 6 bases and the J segment 6 bases; nucleotides outside the gene matches: 12. The CDR3 totals 16 residues. The V gene's germline CDR1 is LNHDA and CDR2 SQIVND (reference sequence). The DNA for the CDR3 is TGTGCCAGTAGGGGACCGGGACTAGCTTCGGGCAATGAGCAGTTCTTC. This sequence encodes CASRGPGLASGNEQFF.

The chain couples TRBV5-6 to TRBJ1-5, with D unresolved. The CDR3 loop spans 14 amino acids. Germline CDR1 and CDR2: SGHDT and YYEEEE. Trimming took 0 bases from V and 6 from J, leaving 10 bases between them. CDR3 DNA: TGTGCCAGCAGCTTGGGTCAGGCGGGTCAGCCCCAGCATTTT. Translated, it gives CASSLGQAGQPQHF.

CDR3: CASAIGTSQSYNEQFF. The CDR3 nucleotides read TGTGCCAGTGCCATCGGGACTAGTCAGTCCTACAATGAGCAGTTCTTC. The chain links TRBV19 to TRBJ2-1, with TRBD2 matching 8 bases. This CDR3 has 16 amino acids. Per the germline V gene, CDR1 is LNHDA and CDR2 is SQIVND (reference sequence). V lost 8 bases and J lost 1; bases outside the gene matches: 10.

The V gene is TRBV6-6, the J gene TRBJ2-7; no clear D. The J call is doubtful: the DNA matches TRBJ2-4 better. The CDR3 spans 14 residues. Per germline, CDR1 MNHNY and CDR2 SVGAGI (reference sequence). CDR3 amino acids: CASSPPDQVDIQYF. The CDR3 DNA is TGTGCCAGCAGTCCTCCGGACCAGGTGGACATTCAGTACTTC.

This rearrangement joins TRBV5-1 to TRBJ1-6; 7 nucleotides align to TRBD1. In germline, CDR1 is SGHRS, CDR2 YFSETQ. Trimming took 0 bases from V and 9 from J; bases not matched to a gene: 6. The CDR3 runs to 15 residues. CDR3 nucleotide sequence: TGCGCCAGCAGCTTGGTTGACAGGGATTCTTCACCCCTCCACTTT. This sequence encodes CASSLVDRDSSPLHF.

The sample holds a few counts of this clonotype. The chain is built from TRBV20-1 and TRBJ2-3, with 8 bases that match TRBD2. V dropped 5 bases and J dropped 2; count of bases not matched to a gene: 9. This CDR3 spans 15 amino acids. Germline assignment: CDR1 DFQATT and CDR2 SNEGSKA (reference sequence). DNA of the CDR3: TGCAGTGCTCACCCTAGGACTAGCCTCACAGATACGCAGTATTTT. Its translation is CSAHPRTSLTDTQYF.

The chain links TRBV3-1 to TRBJ1-1; D uncertain. V lost 4 bases and J 0 bases, leaving 9 bases between the germline ends. This CDR3 region has 14 residues. From germline, CDR1 is LGHDT and CDR2 YNNKEL (reference sequence). CDR3 coding DNA: TGTGCCAGCAGCCCGTTTAGCCTGAACACTGAAGCTTTCTTT. This translates into CASSPFSLNTEAFF. Full variable domain (remainder filled in from reference TRBV3-1 and TRBJ1-1): DTAVSQTPKYLVTQMGNDKSIKCEQNLGHDTMYWYKQDSKKFLKIMFSYNNKELIINETVPNRFSPKSPDKAHLNLHINSLELGDSAVYFCASSPFSLNTEAFFGQGTRLTVV.

This clonotype was observed a handful of times. V gene TRBV6-5 combines with J gene TRBJ2-3; D unresolved. Germline CDR1 is MNHEY and CDR2 is SVGAGI. Between the trimmed V and J ends, which lost 2 bases and 2 bases, there was a span of 5 bases. The CDR3 loop spans 13 amino acids. The DNA for the CDR3 is TGTGCCAGCAGTTACCGGGTCACAGATACGCAGTATTTT. It translates to CASSYRVTDTQYF.

The chain carries TRBV5-1 and TRBJ1-6, with D unclear. V was clipped by 2 bases and J by 8 bases, with 14 bases between them. Germline V CDR1 and CDR2: SGHRS, YFSETQ. The length of the CDR3 is 15 residues. The CDR3 protein is CASSLTGREYSPLHF. The CDR3, as DNA: TGCGCCAGCAGCTTAACCGGACGGGAGTATTCACCCCTCCACTTT.

In its sample, this clonotype was seen a few times. For the CDR3, the DNA is TGTGCCAGCAGCTTGTTTTCGGCAGCCCAAGAGACCCAGTACTTC. Its translation: CASSLFSAAQETQYF. The chain employs TRBV5-6 and TRBJ2-5; D is unresolved. The ends were cut back, 1 base at V and 1 base at J, with 11 bases in the middle. This CDR3 is 15 amino acids long. CDR1 is SGHDT and CDR2 is YYEEEE in the germline V gene.

The genes are TRBV20-1 and TRBJ2-7, with 9 bases lining up with TRBD2. The J call may be wrong; the DNA end is better matched by TRBJ2-5. In germline, CDR1 is DFQATT, CDR2 SNEGSKA (reference sequence). The CDR3 covers 14 residues. CDR3 amino acids: CSFRAGGRQETQYF. CDR3 nucleotides: TGCAGTTTTAGGGCGGGGGGGAGACAAGAGACCCAGTACTTC.

This clonotype was found many times. The V and J genes are TRBV5-1 and TRBJ2-7; a possible D gene is TRBD1 (6 bases). Germline V lookup: CDR1 SGHRS, CDR2 YFSETQ. This CDR3 spans 13 amino acids. Trimming left V 1 base short and J 2 bases short, with 7 bases between. The CDR3 bases are TGCGCCAGCAGCTTGCCAGGGGCCTACGAGCAGTACTTC. Translation: CASSLPGAYEQYF.

A few counts support this clonotype. The chain carries TRBV28 and TRBJ2-5; 11 nucleotides agree with TRBD2. The CDR3 is 16 residues long. The germline gives CDR1 MDHEN, CDR2 SYDVKM. Losses at the gene ends were 5 bases for V and 3 bases for J; bases not matched to a gene: 8. The CDR3 coding sequence is TGTGCCAGCAGTCCGACTAGCGGGGCACCCGAAGAGACCCAGTACTTC. Encoded protein: CASSPTSGAPEETQYF.

There are a few counts of this clonotype. The V and J genes are TRBV5-1 and TRBJ2-1; 9 positions match TRBD2. J gave up 5 bases and V 1 base, and 7 bases lay outside the gene matches. The CDR3 has 16 amino acids. The germline CDR1 and CDR2 sequences are SGHRS and YFSETQ. The chain's CDR3 is CASSLQSSGGHNEQFF. Written as DNA, the CDR3 is TGCGCCAGCAGCTTGCAGTCCAGCGGGGGGCACAATGAGCAGTTCTTC.

The J gene is TRBJ2-1, the V gene TRBV27; 8 bases agree with TRBD1. Germline-derived CDR1 and CDR2 are MNHEY and SMNVEV (reference sequence). J was trimmed by 7 bases and V by 3 bases; bases with no gene match: 5. There are 14 residues in the CDR3. For the CDR3, the DNA is TGTGCCAGCAGTTTTCAGGGGGCATATAATGAGCAGTTCTTC. This gives the protein CASSFQGAYNEQFF.

The rearrangement uses TRBV12-3 or TRBV12-4 and TRBJ2-6; D possibly corresponds to TRBD2 (6 bases). The CDR3 length is 18 residues. V was cut by 2 bases and J by 0 bases, with 14 bases left in between. The CDR3 region has the DNA TGTGCCAGCAGTTTAAGGGACGGGACTTACTCTGGGGCCAACGTCCTGACTTTC. This gives the protein CASSLRDGTYSGANVLTF.

This clonotype showed up many times. V gene TRBV10-3 combines with J gene TRBJ2-7, with 7 bases lining up with TRBD2. This CDR3 is built from 14 residues. Germline CDR1 and CDR2: ENHRY and SYGVKD. V lost 4 bases to trimming and J lost 3 bases; unmatched junction nucleotides: 6. The CDR3 protein is CAISGSKRGYEQYF. For the CDR3, the DNA is TGTGCCATCAGTGGTTCAAAGCGGGGCTACGAGCAGTACTTC.

The J gene is TRBJ1-2, the V gene TRBV5-1; tentative D call: TRBD1 (6 bases). Trimming shortened V by 0 bases and J by 6 bases, and 9 bases separated the two germline ends. This CDR3 comprises 13 residues. Germline lookup yields CDR1 SGHRS and CDR2 YFSETQ. CDR3: CASSLVKGDGYTF. The CDR3 nucleotides read TGCGCCAGCAGCTTGGTGAAGGGGGATGGCTACACCTTC.

About this clonotype: Since a much larger clone is just one base distant, this may be a read error. The rearrangement joins TRBV29-1 to TRBJ2-1, with 10 bases that match TRBD1. Trimming cost V 3 bases and J 13 bases; bases outside gene matches: 9. This CDR3 spans 13 amino acids. CDR1 and CDR2 from the germline V gene are SQVTM and ANQGSEA. The CDR3 here is CSVETGGEETQFF. CDR3 sequence (DNA): TGCAGCGTTGAGACAGGGGGCGAAGAGACCCAGTTCTTC.

In this sample, this clonotype turned up many times. The chain uses TRBV5-1 and TRBJ2-1; possibly TRBD2 for D (5 bases). V lost 0 bases and J 9 bases, leaving 10 bases between the germline ends. This CDR3 is 13 amino acids long. Germline lookup yields CDR1 SGHRS and CDR2 YFSETQ. In nucleotides, the CDR3 is TGCGCCAGCAGCTTGGTGGAGGTCTCTGAGCAGTTCTTC. Residues: CASSLVEVSEQFF.

This chain links TRBV20-1 with TRBJ1-5, with D possibly TRBD1 on 5 matching bases. V was trimmed by 3 bases and J by 0 bases, leaving 12 bases between them. CDR1 DFQATT and CDR2 SNEGSKA come from the germline V gene (reference sequence). This CDR3 is 15 amino acids long. The CDR3 spells CSARGGPLSNQPQHF. The CDR3 nucleotides read TGCAGTGCTAGGGGGGGACCCCTTAGCAATCAGCCCCAGCATTTT.

This clonotype came up many times. The rearrangement links TRBV9 to TRBJ1-1; a weak D match, TRBD1 (5 bases). CDR3 length equals 15 residues. V lost 3 bases and J 1 base, leaving 13 bases between the germline ends. CDR1 is SGDLS and CDR2 is YYNGEE in the germline V gene. The CDR3 spells CASSAEAGRNTEAFF. The CDR3 region has the DNA TGTGCCAGCAGCGCGGAGGCAGGGAGGAACACTGAAGCTTTCTTT.